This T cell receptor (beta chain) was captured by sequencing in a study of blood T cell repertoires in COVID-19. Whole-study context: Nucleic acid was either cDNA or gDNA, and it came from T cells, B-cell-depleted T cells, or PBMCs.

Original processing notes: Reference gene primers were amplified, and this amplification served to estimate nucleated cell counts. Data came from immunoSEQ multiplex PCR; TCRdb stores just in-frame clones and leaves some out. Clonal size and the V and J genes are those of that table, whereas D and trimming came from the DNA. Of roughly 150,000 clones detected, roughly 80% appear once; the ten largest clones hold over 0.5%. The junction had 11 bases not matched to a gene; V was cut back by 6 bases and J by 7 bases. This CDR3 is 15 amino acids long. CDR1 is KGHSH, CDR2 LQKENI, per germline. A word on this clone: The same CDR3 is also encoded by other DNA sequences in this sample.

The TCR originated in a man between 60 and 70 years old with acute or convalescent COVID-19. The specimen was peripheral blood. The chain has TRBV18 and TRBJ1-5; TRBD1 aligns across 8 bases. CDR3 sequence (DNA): TGTGCCAGCTCCCCTGGACAGGGCCTGGGGCAGCCCCAGCATTTT. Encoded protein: CASSPGQGLGQPQHF.